This T cell receptor (beta chain) was captured by sequencing in a study of memory CD4+ T cells and cytomegalovirus serostatus. Single viable CD3+CD4+CD8-CD45RO+ cells were sorted as the memory CD4+ T cells. CMV serostatus came from serum IgG against pp150, pp28, p38, p52. Measured with immunoSEQ multiplex PCR; TCRdb has only the in-frame clones, and not every one. The sample includes under 55,000 clones, 83% of them seen just once. Between the trimmed V and J ends, which lost 7 bases and 6 bases, there was a span of 16 bases. The CDR3 length is 14 residues. Germline CDR1 is MNHNY and CDR2 is SVGAGI (reference sequence).

Sequencing used memory CD4+ T cells from blood. The chain employs TRBV6-6 and TRBJ1-3; the D gene is possibly TRBD1 (5 bases). This sequence was found in an adult in good health and CMV-seropositive. The CDR3 reads CASKSGVGQNTIYF. For the CDR3, the DNA is TGTGCCAGCAAAAGTGGTGTTGGACAAAACACCATATATTTT.